This TCR beta chain appears in the sequencing data of a study of Ad26.COV2.S vaccination and SARS-CoV-2 variants. Study-level information: Vaccine-arm donor from the placebo-controlled COV1001 Ad26.COV2.S trial.

Treatment: about 20 received Ad26.COV2.S at low or high dose, single or two shots; about 5 received placebo; per-sample allocation not given. Samples were taken on day 63 after the first vaccine or placebo injection. This vaccine is an Ad26 vector that expresses the Wuhan-strain SARS-CoV-2 spike. Trimming removed 10 bases at V and 7 bases at J, with 17 bases between. The CDR3 runs to 14 residues. Germline V gene lookup returns CDR1 MNHEY and CDR2 SVGAGI. The sample holds a few counts of this clone. The target antigen is unknown. Generated by immunoSEQ multiplex PCR, the TCRdb table keeps only in-frame clones and is missing some. The table has 510,000 or so clones, approximately 90% seen once. Notes on the study in general: Those who received the vaccine showed greater spike-specific TCR breadth than those given placebo.

The receptor was derived from a person aged 18-65 years who received the Ad26.COV2.S COVID-19 vaccine or a placebo. The chain has TRBV6-5 and TRBJ1-6; unclear D gene. Sequenced material: peripheral blood, taken in a trial of Ad26.COV2.S vaccine versus placebo. CDR3 residues: CATEDPPTNSPLHF. The CDR3 DNA reads TGTGCCACGGAGGACCCACCGACGAATTCACCCCTCCACTTT.